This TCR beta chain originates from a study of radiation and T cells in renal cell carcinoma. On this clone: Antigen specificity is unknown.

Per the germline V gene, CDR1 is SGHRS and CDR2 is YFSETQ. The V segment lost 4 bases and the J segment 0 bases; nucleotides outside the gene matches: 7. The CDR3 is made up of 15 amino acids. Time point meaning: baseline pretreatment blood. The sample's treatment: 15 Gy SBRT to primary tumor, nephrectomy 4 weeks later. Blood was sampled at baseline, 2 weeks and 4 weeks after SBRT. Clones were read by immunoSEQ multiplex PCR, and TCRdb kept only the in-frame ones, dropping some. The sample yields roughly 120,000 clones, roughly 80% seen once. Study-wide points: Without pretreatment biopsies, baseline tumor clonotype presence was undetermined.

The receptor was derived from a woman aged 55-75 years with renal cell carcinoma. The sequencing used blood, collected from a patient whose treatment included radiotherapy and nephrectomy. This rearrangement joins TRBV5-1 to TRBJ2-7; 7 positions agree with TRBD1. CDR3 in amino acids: CASSVGTVSSYEQYF. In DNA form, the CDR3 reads TGCGCCAGCAGCGTAGGGACAGTTAGCTCCTACGAGCAGTACTTC. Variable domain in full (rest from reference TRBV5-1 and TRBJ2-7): KAGVTQTPRYLIKTRGQQVTLSCSPISGHRSVSWYQQTPGQGLQFLFEYFSETQRNKGNFPGRFSGRQFSNSRSEMNVSTLELGDSALYLCASSVGTVSSYEQYFGPGTRLTVT.